The clone carrying this T cell receptor beta chain has just a few counts. Its target is not known. Each TRB amplification used roughly 220-550 ng of genomic DNA from blood. This specimen belongs to a study of T and B cells in COVID-19 patients. About the study: Critical illness requiring mechanical ventilation or extracorporeal membrane oxygenation affected about 60% of the roughly 20 active-infection patients. General observations from the study: The recovered cohort had fewer than 3,000 exclusive TCR clusters, including approximately 31 low generation probability clusters. Patients with COVID-19 reportedly showed strongly skewed T cell receptor beta variable and joining gene usage. Symptomatic-phase blood samples from mildly ill patients and early samples from severe cases were scarce.

This CDR3 is built from 14 residues. Germline V gene data show CDR1 as KGHDR and CDR2 as SFDVKD. V lost 5 bases, J lost 2 bases, and 11 bases lay in between. BIOMED2 TRB-A/B primer pools were used in multiplex TRB PCR. TCRdb reprocessed the multiplex PCR reads with MiXCR, giving one entry per CDR3 protein. The sample carries 15,000 or so distinct CDR3 sequences, roughly 30% recorded once. This rearrangement joins TRBV24-1 to TRBJ2-5; D possibly matches TRBD1 or TRBD2 (5 bases each). Specimen: blood. This clonotype was sampled from a human donor who had recovered from COVID-19. As DNA, the CDR3 is TGTGCCACCAGTGGGCCAGGGACGCAAGAGACCCAGTACTTC. Its translation is CATSGPGTQETQYF.